The entry that follows covers one TCR beta chain sequence. Its antigen is as yet unknown. Other DNA sequences in the sample encode the same CDR3. These data are taken from a study of beta chain features in type 1 diabetes. Sequenced material consisted of expressed TCRB transcripts (all of the isolated RNA was reverse transcribed). The assay was immunoSEQ multiplex PCR, and TCRdb's table has in-frame clones only and misses some. The sample contains fewer than 550,000 clones, over 10% of which appear only once. J gave up 8 bases and V 1 base, and 2 bases lay outside the gene matches. Germline CDR1 is LNHNV and CDR2 is YYDKDF (reference sequence). The CDR3 length is 13 residues. CD4+ naive, central memory, regulatory and stem cell-like memory subsets were isolated by sorting on CD45RO/CCR7/CD25/CD127/CD95/CD27. Overall study findings and caveats: cDNA-based reads could over-represent cells with high TCR expression.

This clonotype originated in a woman in her late teens or twenties in good health. The rearrangement joins TRBV15 to TRBJ1-2; 9 nucleotides match TRBD1. Sequencing used naive CD4+ T cells from blood. In DNA, the CDR3 is TGTGCCACCAGCAGAGGACAGGGGGAAGGCTACACCTTC. Residues: CATSRGQGEGYTF.